The T cell receptor (beta chain) described here comes from a study of blood T cell repertoires in COVID-19. Study at large: Spain, Italy and the United States supplied samples that represented acute and convalescent COVID-19. PBMCs, B-cell-depleted T cells, or T cells were the source of the cDNA or gDNA that made up the material.

The CDR3 runs to 18 residues. V lost 5 bases, J lost 3 bases, and 13 bases stayed unmatched. Germline CDR1 SGHTA, CDR2 FQGTGA. Here immunoSEQ multiplex PCR was the method, and the copy in TCRdb shows in-frame clones only, minus some. The sample contains 350,000 to 400,000 clones, almost 90% of which appear only once. This clone was counted once. The chain uses TRBV7-3 and TRBJ2-5, with TRBD2 matching 12 bases. The sample was peripheral blood. The clonotype originates from a man between 18 and 35 years old with active or convalescent COVID-19. The CDR3 here is CASSPHINGLAGKETQYF. The CDR3 coding sequence is TGTGCCAGCAGCCCCCACATCAACGGACTAGCGGGGAAAGAGACCCAGTACTTC.